Below are 11 T cell receptor beta chains sequenced from a single sample in a study of blood T cells in healthy people across ages. A second PCR of roughly 7 to 11 cycles used a sample-barcoded 5' primer and a J-beta primer mix. In TCRdb, the 5' RACE reads were re-called with MiXCR into one record per CDR3 protein. The table records approximately 600,000 distinct CDR3 sequences, approximately 59% of them present only once. Input material: blood. These receptors were obtained from a man in his 60s in good health.

The chain links TRBV28 to TRBJ2-7, with 7 bases that match TRBD2. The CDR3 length is 15 residues. The trim removed 2 bases at V and 1 base at J, leaving 5 bases unmatched. Germline loops: CDR1 MDHEN, CDR2 SYDVKM. The DNA of the CDR3 is TGTGCCAGCAGTTTACTAAGCGGGGCTTCCTACGAGCAGTACTTC. It encodes CASSLLSGASYEQYF.

This clonotype was seen more than once but under ten times. The chain joins TRBV7-9 to TRBJ1-1, with D hard to call. The germline CDR1 and CDR2 sequences are SEHNR and FQNEAQ (reference sequence). Trimming removed 1 base from V and 8 bases from J, with 5 bases in between. CDR3 length: 11 residues. The CDR3 sequence is CASSLVEEAFF. For the CDR3, the DNA is TGTGCCAGCAGCTTAGTCGAAGAAGCTTTCTTT.

This clonotype was found once. The chain employs TRBV11-2 and TRBJ2-3; 11 nucleotides line up with TRBD2. The germline V gene encodes CDR1 SGHAT and CDR2 FQNNGV. J gave up 2 bases and V 5 bases, and 6 bases lay outside the gene matches. The CDR3 totals 16 residues. CDR3 sequence: CASSDGLAGITDTQYF. In DNA form, the CDR3 reads TGTGCCAGCAGCGACGGACTAGCGGGTATCACAGATACGCAGTATTTT.

The chain joins TRBV25-1 to TRBJ2-7; 10 bases map to TRBD1. The CDR3 has 15 amino acids. J gave up 3 bases and V 4 bases, and 6 bases lay outside the gene matches. Germline V gene lookup returns CDR1 MGHDK and CDR2 SYGVNS. The CDR3 protein is CASSGTWDRGYEQYF. CDR3 sequence (DNA): TGTGCCAGCAGTGGGACGTGGGACAGGGGCTACGAGCAGTACTTC.

This chain links TRBV29-1 with TRBJ1-1, with D possibly being TRBD1 (6 bases). Germline V gene data show CDR1 as SQVTM and CDR2 as ANQGSEA. This CDR3 has 13 residues. V dropped 4 bases and J dropped 1 base, with 10 bases sitting between them. CDR3 loop: CSVAQQGNTEAFF. The CDR3 DNA reads as TGCAGCGTTGCACAACAGGGGAACACTGAAGCTTTCTTT. Combining the CDR3 with reference TRBV29-1 and TRBJ1-1 gives the whole variable domain SAVISQKPSRDICQRGTSLTIQCQVDSQVTMMFWYRQQPGQSLTLIATANQGSEATYESGFVIDKFPISRPNLTFSTLTVSNMSPEDSSIYLCSVAQQGNTEAFFGQGTRLTVV.

The chain recombines TRBV5-1 with TRBJ2-2; D perhaps matches TRBD1 (5 bases). Trimming shortened V by 1 base and J by 0 bases, and 7 bases separated the two germline ends. CDR1 SGHRS and CDR2 YFSETQ come from the germline V gene. The CDR3 sequence is 15 residues long. CDR3 bases: TGCGCCAGCAGCTTGCCACAGGCGAACACCGGGGAGCTGTTTTTT. Translated: CASSLPQANTGELFF.

In its sample, this clonotype was seen a few times. This sequence joins TRBV6-5 and TRBJ2-5; D unclear. Germline lookup yields CDR1 MNHEY and CDR2 SVGAGI. This CDR3 comprises 13 residues. V was clipped by 0 bases and J by 5 bases, with 7 bases between them. CDR3 nucleotide sequence: TGTGCCAGCAGTTACTCCAGTGGGGAGACCCAGTACTTC. Protein sequence: CASSYSSGETQYF.

The chain carries TRBV7-9 and TRBJ1-5; D gene unclear. This CDR3 has 15 residues. Trimming pared 5 bases from V and 4 bases from J, leaving 15 bases between. Germline V CDR1 and CDR2: SEHNR, FQNEAQ (reference sequence). In nucleotides, the CDR3 is TGTGCCAGCAGCCACGGGAGCTTTGGGAATCAGCCCCAGCATTTT. Translated: CASSHGSFGNQPQHF.

The chain couples TRBV9 to TRBJ1-2; D not certain. The CDR3 is made up of 17 amino acids. Trimming left V 2 bases short and J 8 bases short, with 25 bases between. Germline V CDR1 and CDR2: SGDLS, YYNGEE. CDR3 in DNA: TGTGCCAGCAGCGTCGAGGACCATCTGGCCGGGGATTTCGGCTACACCTTC. The encoded protein is CASSVEDHLAGDFGYTF.

This sequence joins TRBV11-2 and TRBJ2-3, with D possibly being TRBD1 (5 bases). V was pared by 0 bases and J by 3 bases, with 16 bases between. The CDR3 spans 17 residues. Germline CDR1 and CDR2: SGHAT and FQNNGV. CDR3 sequence reads: CASSLEGGQGKTDTQYF. The CDR3 DNA is TGTGCCAGCAGCTTAGAAGGTGGTCAGGGCAAGACAGATACGCAGTATTTT.

V gene TRBV9 combines with J gene TRBJ2-1; 11 bases fit TRBD2. Germline CDR1 is SGDLS and CDR2 is YYNGEE. There are 18 residues in the CDR3. V lost 0 bases and J lost 1; bases outside the gene matches: 6. The CDR3 reads CASSVAPSGGPSYNEQFF. The CDR3 DNA reads as TGTGCCAGCAGCGTAGCCCCTAGCGGGGGGCCATCCTACAATGAGCAGTTCTTC.